These T cell receptor beta chains were read from a single sample in a study of CD8+ T cells in alopecia areata. Generated by immunoSEQ multiplex PCR, the TCRdb table keeps only in-frame clones and is missing some. The sample shows approximately 63,000 clones, approximately 64% of them seen only once. The sample consisted of CD8+ T cells sorted from blood, taken at week 0. Receptor source: a human donor with alopecia areata. Each CDR3 is given with its conserved first and last residue. Each record gives: D gene, J gene, V gene, clone size, CDR3 DNA, CDR3 protein. D genes are given only for firm matches. Rows may omit the clone size; those that give it use once, few, many or a size class.

D gene: -; J gene: TRBJ1-1; V gene: TRBV27; clone size: -; CDR3 DNA: TGTGCCAGCAGTTCCCTTGACACTGAAGCTTTCTTT; CDR3 protein: CASSSLDTEAFF
D gene: -; J gene: TRBJ2-1; V gene: TRBV11-2; clone size: -; CDR3 DNA: TGTGCCAGCAGCGACAGCTCCTACAATGAGCAGTTCTTC; CDR3 protein: CASSDSSYNEQFF
D gene: -; J gene: TRBJ2-1; V gene: TRBV27; clone size: -; CDR3 DNA: TGTGCCAGCAGTTTAGGGACGGGTAGTTCAAGGGAGCAGCTCTTC; CDR3 protein: CASSLGTGSSREQLF
D gene: -; J gene: TRBJ2-7; V gene: TRBV5-1; clone size: -; CDR3 DNA: TGCGCCAGCAGCCCGGATGGGGGGTCAGGCTACGAGCAGTACTTC; CDR3 protein: CASSPDGGSGYEQYF
D gene: TRBD2; J gene: TRBJ2-1; V gene: TRBV11-2; clone size: -; CDR3 DNA: TGTGCCAGCAGCTTTTACTTAGCGGGACGTACCTACAATGAGCAGTTCTTC; CDR3 protein: CASSFYLAGRTYNEQFF
D gene: TRBD1; J gene: TRBJ1-2; V gene: TRBV29-1; clone size: -; CDR3 DNA: TGCAGCGTTGTGGACAGGGACTATGGCTACACCTTC; CDR3 protein: CSVVDRDYGYTF
D gene: -; J gene: TRBJ1-1; V gene: TRBV7-6; clone size: -; CDR3 DNA: TGTGCCAGCAGCCCAGGAGAGGACACTGAAGCTTTCTTT; CDR3 protein: CASSPGEDTEAFF
D gene: TRBD1; J gene: TRBJ1-2; V gene: TRBV6-4; clone size: -; CDR3 DNA: TGTGCCAGCAGGCCGGGACAGGGGGTCTATGGCTACACCTTC; CDR3 protein: CASRPGQGVYGYTF
D gene: -; J gene: TRBJ2-7; V gene: TRBV29-1; clone size: -; CDR3 DNA: TGCAGCGTTGAATTAAGCTCCTACGAGCAGTACTTC; CDR3 protein: CSVELSSYEQYF
D gene: TRBD1; J gene: TRBJ2-5; V gene: TRBV9; clone size: -; CDR3 DNA: TGTGCCAGCAGCCCCTGGACAGGGCTGGGGGAGACCCAGTACTTC; CDR3 protein: CASSPWTGLGETQYF
D gene: -; J gene: TRBJ2-6; V gene: TRBV30; clone size: -; CDR3 DNA: TGTGCCTGGAGTAGCAGGGGCGCTCATGGGGCCAACGTCCTGACTTTC; CDR3 protein: CAWSSRGAHGANVLTF
D gene: TRBD2; J gene: TRBJ2-1; V gene: TRBV7-6; clone size: few; CDR3 DNA: TGTGCCAGCAGCCCTAGCGGGGCGGATTACAATGAGCAGTTCTTC; CDR3 protein: CASSPSGADYNEQFF
D gene: -; J gene: TRBJ1-5; V gene: TRBV25-1; clone size: -; CDR3 DNA: TGTGCCAGCAGGGGACCCGGAAATCAGCCCCAGCATTTT; CDR3 protein: CASRGPGNQPQHF
D gene: TRBD1; J gene: TRBJ2-1; V gene: TRBV18; clone size: once; CDR3 DNA: TGTGCCAGCTCACCAACCCCGGGACAGGATTACAATGAGCAGTTCTTC; CDR3 protein: CASSPTPGQDYNEQFF
D gene: -; J gene: TRBJ2-5; V gene: TRBV13; clone size: few; CDR3 DNA: TGTGCCAGCAGCTTAGGATGGGAGACCCAGTACTTC; CDR3 protein: CASSLGWETQYF
D gene: TRBD2; J gene: TRBJ2-7; V gene: TRBV7-9; clone size: -; CDR3 DNA: TGTGCCAGCAGCTTAGCTAGGTGGCTAGCGGGAGGCGGAACCTACGAGCAGTACTTC; CDR3 protein: CASSLARWLAGGGTYEQYF
D gene: TRBD2; J gene: TRBJ2-3; V gene: TRBV4-1; clone size: -; CDR3 DNA: TGCGCCAGCAGCCCGACAGCGGGAGAGGCAGATACGCAGTATTTT; CDR3 protein: CASSPTAGEADTQYF
D gene: -; J gene: TRBJ2-5; V gene: TRBV7-9; clone size: -; CDR3 DNA: TGTGCCAGCAGCTTCCCGGGAGAAGAGACCCAGTACTTC; CDR3 protein: CASSFPGEETQYF
D gene: TRBD1; J gene: TRBJ1-2; V gene: TRBV27; clone size: -; CDR3 DNA: TGTGCCAGCAGACCAGGGGGAAGTAATTATGGCTACACCTTC; CDR3 protein: CASRPGGSNYGYTF
D gene: -; J gene: TRBJ2-3; V gene: TRBV7-8; clone size: -; CDR3 DNA: TGTGCCAGCAGCTTTTTGGTGGGCACAGATACGCAGTATTTT; CDR3 protein: CASSFLVGTDTQYF
D gene: TRBD2; J gene: TRBJ2-3; V gene: TRBV4-3; clone size: few; CDR3 DNA: TGCGCCAGCAGCCAACTAGCGGGGGTGGCAGATACGCAGTATTTT; CDR3 protein: CASSQLAGVADTQYF